Listed here are 32 T cell receptor beta chains from one sample, sequenced in a study of shared clonotypes between healthy human individuals. The naive CD8 fraction comprised CD45RO-negative cells positively selected for CCR7 and excluded terminally differentiated effector memory CD45RA+ cells. Clones were read by immunoSEQ multiplex PCR, and TCRdb kept only the in-frame ones, dropping some. The sample records 550,000 to 600,000 clones, roughly 98% being singletons. Sequencing was performed on naive CD8+ T cells sorted from blood. These receptor sequences come from a man aged 25 to 40 in good health.

A single count supports this clone. V is TRBV4-2 and J is TRBJ2-7; 8 bases align to TRBD1. V lost 1 base to trimming and J lost 3 bases; unmatched junction nucleotides: 8. The CDR3 runs to 16 residues. Germline-derived CDR1 and CDR2 are LGHNA and YNFKEQ. DNA for the CDR3: TGTGCCAGCAGCCAAGTCCACGGACAGGGTGGCTACGAGCAGTACTTC. Translated, it gives CASSQVHGQGGYEQYF.

The V gene is TRBV4-1, the J gene TRBJ2-5; 11 nucleotides match TRBD2. The CDR3 is 17 residues long. Trimming removed 1 base from V and 0 bases from J; junction bases left unmatched: 4. Looked up from germline, CDR1 is MGHRA and CDR2 is YSYEKL. The CDR3 sequence: CASSQVIAGGHQETQYF. For the CDR3, the DNA is TGCGCCAGCAGCCAAGTTATAGCGGGAGGGCACCAAGAGACCCAGTACTTC.

The chain couples TRBV27 to TRBJ2-1; 7 bases match TRBD2. V lost 5 bases to trimming and J lost 4 bases; unmatched junction nucleotides: 5. This CDR3 region has 14 residues. Per the germline V gene, CDR1 is MNHEY and CDR2 is SMNVEV (reference sequence). The CDR3 nucleotides are TGTGCCAGCAGTCCGGCGGGAGCGTACAATGAGCAGTTCTTC. It specifies CASSPAGAYNEQFF.

This clone was detected only once. CDR3 DNA: TGTGCCAGCAGTCCCCGACAGGGGAGAATTATATATTCTGAAAAACTGTTTTTT. This translates into CASSPRQGRIIYSEKLFF. V and J are TRBV28 and TRBJ1-4, with 8 bases lining up with TRBD1. V trimming: 5 bases; J trimming: 7 bases; junction bases outside the gene matches: 18. Germline V CDR1 and CDR2: MDHEN, SYDVKM. The CDR3 runs to 18 residues.

The chain has TRBV14 and TRBJ2-7; 7 nucleotides agree with TRBD1. Germline-derived CDR1 and CDR2 are SGHDN and FVKESK. The CDR3 spans 15 residues. V was pared by 0 bases and J by 3 bases, with 5 bases of the junction left unmatched. CDR3 bases: TGTGCCAGCAGCCAAGAACCGGGACAGTTCTACGAGCAGTACTTC. The encoded protein is CASSQEPGQFYEQYF.

This chain links TRBV9 with TRBJ2-5, with TRBD2 matching 7 bases. The junction had 12 bases not matched to a gene; V was cut back by 3 bases and J by 4 bases. Germline CDR1 reads SGDLS; CDR2 reads YYNGEE. The CDR3 spans 16 residues. The CDR3 sequence: CASSAGILAQGETQYF. The CDR3 DNA reads TGTGCCAGCAGCGCAGGTATACTAGCGCAAGGAGAGACCCAGTACTTC.

J is TRBJ1-5 and V is TRBV7-6; a possible D gene is TRBD1 (6 bases). V shed 5 bases and J shed 6 bases, with 17 bases lying between them. Germline V gene lookup returns CDR1 SGHVS and CDR2 FNYEAQ. The CDR3 has 15 amino acids. CDR3 loop: CASSPGSGASQPQHF. CDR3 sequence (DNA): TGTGCCAGCAGCCCGGGTTCGGGGGCGAGTCAGCCCCAGCATTTT. The full variable domain, rest sourced from reference TRBV7-6 and TRBJ1-5, is GAGVSQSPRYKVTKRGQDVALRCDPISGHVSLYWYRQALGQGPEFLTYFNYEAQQDKSGLPNDRFSAERPEGSISTLTIQRTEQRDSAMYRCASSPGSGASQPQHFGDGTRLSIL.

The chain is built from TRBV5-5 and TRBJ1-3; possible D gene TRBD1, 6 bases. CDR1 SGHKS and CDR2 YYEKEE come from the germline V gene (reference sequence). The CDR3 runs 16 residues. Deletions cut 4 bases from V and 2 bases from J, with 16 bases between. CDR3 DNA sequence: TGTGCCAGCAGCGGCCGACAGGAAAGTCCTGGAAACACCATATATTTT. Translation: CASSGRQESPGNTIYF.

The chain has TRBV7-6 and TRBJ2-3, with 12 bases lining up with TRBD2. This CDR3 spans 15 amino acids. The junction had 2 bases not matched to a gene; V was cut back by 5 bases and J by 2 bases. Germline V gives CDR1 SGHVS, CDR2 FNYEAQ. The CDR3 loop reads CASSGTSGFTDTQYF. CDR3 coding DNA: TGTGCCAGCAGCGGGACTAGCGGGTTCACAGATACGCAGTATTTT.

This clone was observed once. The chain joins TRBV7-8 to TRBJ2-7; possible D gene TRBD2, 5 bases. The CDR3 is 18 residues long. Trimming took off 1 base at V and 4 bases at J, with 23 bases between the two ends. Germline V lookup: CDR1 SGHVS, CDR2 FQNEAQ. The CDR3 DNA follows: TGTGCCAGCAGCTTAGATGGGTGGGTCAAGAGGGTATCTTACGAGCAGTACTTC. Its translation is CASSLDGWVKRVSYEQYF.

The chain has TRBV7-9 and TRBJ2-1; 7 nucleotides match TRBD1. Germline CDR1 reads SEHNR; CDR2 reads FQNEAQ (reference sequence). The CDR3 consists of 15 residues. With 5 bases clipped from V and 8 bases from J, the junction kept 12 bases outside the gene matches. CDR3: CASSPNSFQGDEQFF. The CDR3 bases are TGTGCCAGCAGCCCCAATAGCTTTCAGGGGGATGAGCAGTTCTTC.

The rearrangement uses TRBV7-9 and TRBJ2-5; D possibly corresponds to TRBD2 (5 bases). V lost 4 bases to trimming and J lost 5 bases, with 14 bases between them. The length of the CDR3 is 14 residues. The V gene's germline CDR1 is SEHNR and CDR2 FQNEAQ (reference sequence). CDR3 sequence: CASSSRERRETQYF. CDR3 nucleotides: TGTGCCAGCAGCTCGAGGGAGAGGAGGGAGACCCAGTACTTC. Full variable domain (rest looked up from reference TRBV7-9 and TRBJ2-5): DTGVSQNPRHKITKRGQNVTFRCDPISEHNRLYWYRQTLGQGPEFLTYFQNEAQLEKSRLLSDRFSAERPKGSFSTLEIQRTEQGDSAMYLCASSSRERRETQYFGPGTRLLVL.

This chain links TRBV9 with TRBJ2-7, with 8 bases lining up with TRBD2. The germline gives CDR1 SGDLS, CDR2 YYNGEE. The CDR3 totals 15 residues. The ends lost 4 bases at V and 5 bases at J; junction bases unmatched: 11. For the CDR3, the DNA is TGTGCCAGCAGCACTCTAGCGGGTGGGGCGGACGAGCAGTACTTC. Its protein is CASSTLAGGADEQYF.

This clone was seen only once. The chain uses TRBV2 and TRBJ2-7; unclear D gene. There are 12 residues in the CDR3. V lost 10 bases, J lost 0 bases, and 10 bases lay in between. Germline CDR1 SNHLY, CDR2 FYNNEI. The CDR3 DNA reads as TGTGCCATAGGCCAGACCTCCTACGAGCAGTACTTC. Translated: CAIGQTSYEQYF.

J is TRBJ2-1 and V is TRBV27, with 11 bases aligning to TRBD1. Trimming removed 8 bases from V and 5 bases from J; junction bases left unmatched: 5. Germline V gene sequence: CDR1 MNHEY, CDR2 SMNVEV (reference sequence). The CDR3 spans 14 residues. The CDR3: CASGGQGGNNEQFF. DNA for the CDR3: TGTGCCAGCGGGGGACAGGGGGGAAACAATGAGCAGTTCTTC.

In the case of this clone: The sample holds other DNA sequences that translate to the same CDR3. The rearrangement links TRBV29-1 to TRBJ2-7; 8 bases map to TRBD2. The V gene end was trimmed by 3 bases and the J gene end by 3 bases; junction bases not matched to a gene: 4. Per germline, CDR1 SQVTM and CDR2 ANQGSEA. CDR3 size: 13 residues. The CDR3 region has the DNA TGCAGCGTTGAGACCAGCGGGAGCTACGAGCAGTACTTC. This translates into CSVETSGSYEQYF.

J is TRBJ2-7 and V is TRBV4-3; 8 bases align to TRBD2. The length of the CDR3 is 15 residues. Germline V gives CDR1 LGHNA, CDR2 YSLEER. Trimming removed 0 bases from V and 3 bases from J; junction bases left unmatched: 4. The CDR3 reads CASSQEGGRLYEQYF. The CDR3 DNA reads TGCGCCAGCAGCCAAGAAGGCGGGAGGCTCTACGAGCAGTACTTC.

This chain links TRBV11-2 with TRBJ2-7; D is tentatively TRBD1 or TRBD2 (5 bases each). V lost 4 bases, J lost 2 bases, and 15 bases lay in between. The CDR3 sequence is 15 residues long. Germline V CDR1 and CDR2: SGHAT, FQNNGV. CDR3: CASSSNRGQAYEQYF. The CDR3 DNA reads TGTGCCAGCAGCTCCAACCGGGGCCAAGCCTACGAGCAGTACTTC.

The chain joins TRBV10-3 to TRBJ1-4; the match to TRBD1 covers 11 bases. The V gene end was trimmed by 3 bases and the J gene end by 4 bases; junction bases not matched to a gene: 7. The germline CDR1 and CDR2 sequences are ENHRY and SYGVKD. CDR3 length: 17 residues. CDR3 sequence (DNA): TGTGCCATCAGTGATAGTGGACAGGGGGCTTTTAATGAAAAACTGTTTTTT. Protein: CAISDSGQGAFNEKLFF.

The chain has TRBV28 and TRBJ2-7; a weak D match, TRBD1 (5 bases). Germline values: CDR1 MDHEN, CDR2 SYDVKM. CDR3 length equals 15 residues. V lost 7 bases and J 0 bases, leaving 16 bases between the germline ends. CDR3 bases: TGTGCCAGCAAGACAGCGTCCGAGAGCTCCTACGAGCAGTACTTC. Its protein product is CASKTASESSYEQYF. Full variable domain (rest looked up from reference TRBV28 and TRBJ2-7): DVKVTQSSRYLVKRTGEKVFLECVQDMDHENMFWYRQDPGLGLRLIYFSYDVKMKEKGDIPEGYSVSREKKERFSLILESASTNQTSMYLCASKTASESSYEQYFGPGTRLTVT.

Comments on this clone: The sample has other DNA sequences that encode this CDR3 too. This chain joins TRBV4-1 and TRBJ2-7; the D gene could be TRBD1 or TRBD2 (5 bases each). Trimming cost V 4 bases and J 1 base, with 11 bases left between them. This CDR3 is 14 amino acids long. Per the germline V gene, CDR1 is MGHRA and CDR2 is YSYEKL. The chain's CDR3 is CASSLRDGSYEQYF. The CDR3 DNA is TGCGCCAGCAGCCTCCGGGACGGATCCTACGAGCAGTACTTC.

This chain joins TRBV2 and TRBJ1-4; 11 nucleotides line up with TRBD1. Germline CDR1 is SNHLY and CDR2 is FYNNEI. This CDR3 spans 16 amino acids. Trimming at V came to 4 bases and at J to 7 bases, leaving 8 bases not matched to a gene. DNA of the CDR3: TGTGCCAGCAGTGGAGGTGGGACAGGGGGTACTGAAAAACTGTTTTTT. It is translated as CASSGGGTGGTEKLFF.

The rearrangement uses TRBV27 and TRBJ2-7; D uncertain. Germline lookup yields CDR1 MNHEY and CDR2 SMNVEV (reference sequence). The V end was cut by 6 bases, the J end by 5 bases, with 17 bases between. CDR3 size: 14 residues. Here the CDR3 DNA reads TGTGCCAGCAGCCCGATTATATCCGCGGACGAGCAGTACTTC. It is translated as CASSPIISADEQYF.

For the CDR3, the DNA is TGCGCCAGCAGCCAACGGGACAGTTACTCTGGAAACACCATATATTTT. Translation: CASSQRDSYSGNTIYF. The chain carries TRBV5-1 and TRBJ1-3, with 7 bases identical to TRBD1. Germline CDR1 and CDR2: SGHRS and YFSETQ. The CDR3 is 16 residues long. The V gene end was trimmed by 4 bases and the J gene end by 0 bases; junction bases not matched to a gene: 7.

The rearrangement uses TRBV14 and TRBJ2-1; 7 nucleotides line up with TRBD2. CDR1 is SGHDN and CDR2 is FVKESK in the germline V gene. J was trimmed by 2 bases and V by 2 bases; bases with no gene match: 3. The CDR3 totals 15 residues. CDR3 amino acids: CASSQWEGPYNEQFF. CDR3 DNA: TGTGCCAGCAGCCAATGGGAGGGCCCCTACAATGAGCAGTTCTTC.

The CDR3, as DNA: TGTGCCAGCAGCACGAGACTAGCGGAAGTGTCTACAGATACGCAGTATTTT. Protein: CASSTRLAEVSTDTQYF. The rearrangement joins TRBV7-6 to TRBJ2-3; TRBD2 matches 9 bases. J lost 3 bases, V lost 5 bases, and 12 bases had no gene match. Germline V lookup: CDR1 SGHVS, CDR2 FNYEAQ. CDR3 size: 17 residues. The whole variable domain, remainder taken from reference TRBV7-6 and TRBJ2-3, is GAGVSQSPRYKVTKRGQDVALRCDPISGHVSLYWYRQALGQGPEFLTYFNYEAQQDKSGLPNDRFSAERPEGSISTLTIQRTEQRDSAMYRCASSTRLAEVSTDTQYFGPGTRLTVL.

This sequence joins TRBV13 and TRBJ2-2; no clear D gene. Per germline, CDR1 PRHDT and CDR2 FYEKMQ (reference sequence). Trimming removed 4 bases from V and 7 bases from J, with 16 bases in between. This CDR3 is 15 amino acids long. The CDR3 DNA reads TGTGCCAGCAGCTCCCTTTATCCGCAAGGCGGGGAGCTGTTTTTT. Amino acids: CASSSLYPQGGELFF.

With regard to this clone: The junction does not match germline at one end; this may be a read error. The chain has TRBV6-5 and TRBJ1-2, with 8 bases matching TRBD1. This CDR3 has 13 amino acids. Germline loops: CDR1 MNHEY, CDR2 SVGAGI. CDR3 coding DNA: TGTGCCAGCACCGACGGACAGGGCGCACTACAAACTTTC. Translation: CASTDGQGALQTF.

The chain carries TRBV7-9 and TRBJ2-2; TRBD2 matches 9 bases. J lost 1 base, V lost 4 bases, and 7 bases had no gene match. In germline, CDR1 is SEHNR, CDR2 FQNEAQ (reference sequence). The CDR3 runs to 17 residues. The CDR3 region has the DNA TGTGCCAGCAGCTCCCCCAGACTAGCGGTGAACACCGGGGAGCTGTTTTTT. Amino acid sequence: CASSSPRLAVNTGELFF.

This clone was picked up one time. The V call is TRBV29-1, the J call TRBJ1-4, with D unresolved. In germline, CDR1 is SQVTM, CDR2 ANQGSEA. Deletions cut 7 bases from V and 8 bases from J, with 14 bases between. The CDR3 has 12 amino acids. For the CDR3, the DNA is TGCAGCGCCCTGCGCATGGGCGAAAAACTGTTTTTT. It encodes CSALRMGEKLFF.

This chain joins TRBV11-3 and TRBJ2-7; D may be TRBD1 (6 bases). The CDR3 has 13 amino acids. Between the trimmed V and J ends, which lost 4 bases and 3 bases, there was a span of 10 bases. The germline V gene encodes CDR1 SGHNT and CDR2 YENEEA. The DNA of the CDR3 is TGTGCCAGCAGCTCTCGGGACAACTACGAGCAGTACTTC. Translated, it gives CASSSRDNYEQYF.

This chain links TRBV4-3 with TRBJ2-1; 7 nucleotides align to TRBD1. The CDR3 contains 15 residues. Germline V gives CDR1 LGHNA, CDR2 YSLEER. The ends lost 0 bases at V and 8 bases at J; junction bases unmatched: 7. CDR3: CASSQDRQGLDEQFF. Here the CDR3 DNA reads TGCGCCAGCAGCCAAGATCGACAGGGATTGGATGAGCAGTTCTTC.